The entry below describes one TCR beta chain. The count of this clone is one. This clone's antigen is unknown. One base away there is no much larger clone; base qualities are not given. The trial excluded patients who had a history of autoimmune disease or were on systemic immunosuppression. Peripheral blood for TCR sequencing was collected from all dose cohorts at baseline, on cycle 4 day 1, and on cycle 7 day 1. The samples were taken from a phase I, first-in-human, multicenter, open-label dose-escalation trial of ivuxolimab. The trial enrolled adults with locally advanced or metastatic head and neck squamous cell, hepatocellular, melanoma or renal cell carcinoma. Before TCR sequencing, CD4+ and CD8+ T cells were separately sorted from peripheral blood. This sample is part of a study of OX40 agonist ivuxolimab in advanced cancers. Broadly, across the study: Ivuxolimab was a fully human IgG2 agonistic monoclonal antibody targeting the costimulatory receptor OX40 (CD134). Peripheral TCRbeta sequencing aimed to test whether ivuxolimab altered TCR sequence diversity and caused clonal T-cell expansion. Intravenous ivuxolimab was administered to patients every 2 weeks at six dose levels: 0.01, 0.1, 0.3, 1.5, 3 and 10 mg/kg. The paper reports the monotherapy dose-escalation portion (N of about 50 patients) of the phase I ivuxolimab trial. Patients were allowed to have had prior anti-PD-1, anti-PD-L1 or anti-CTLA-4 therapy, and approximately 37% of the dose-escalation patients had been treated with checkpoint inhibitors. In the dose-escalation cohort, 70% to 85% of patients were male, and the mean age was around 60 years, with a range of 23 to 79. Of the roughly 51 dose-escalation patients, hepatocellular carcinoma was present in around 20, melanoma in roughly 15, renal cell carcinoma in 9 and head and neck cancer in 9. Partial responses occurred in three dose-escalation patients, of whom one had hepatocellular carcinoma and two had cutaneous melanoma.

For sequencing of the TCRbeta CDR3 region, genomic DNA was extracted from the sorted cells. The immunoSEQ Assay was used to sequence the TCRbeta CDR3 regions. What TCRdb holds here is the immuneACCESS table cut down to in-frame rearrangements. Part of the clones is not present; checked against another copy, under half of the missing clones reflect an unresolved V gene, and the others are unexplained. A total of roughly 56,000 clones appear in this sample, about 84% of them only once. The ten largest clones capture about 2.7% of the sample. General study outcomes and caveats: Low levels of normalized T-cell clonal expansion were also seen in some nonresponding patients. Antigen specificity was not determined for the clonally expanded peripheral T cells. On average, CD8+ T cells showed more expanded clones than CD4+ T cells after ivuxolimab. At doses from 0.1 to 3.0 mg/kg, clonal expansion was seen in both CD4+ and CD8+ blood T cells between baseline and week 6. In partial responders in the 0.1-3.0 mg/kg groups, normalized peripheral clonal expansion was found to be among the lowest, especially among CD8+ T cells.

The germline V gene supplies CDR1 SGHVS and CDR2 FQNEAQ. Relative to germline, V is 8 bases shorter and J is 5 bases shorter, with 15 bases between their ends. Inclusive of the bounding cysteine and phenylalanine, the CDR3 is 13 residues long. This entry keeps only the CDR3 DNA: 39 bases, framed from base 1. Here the sequenced sample was CD4+ or CD8+ T cells sorted from blood, taken in a trial of the OX40 agonist ivuxolimab. The source of this sequence is an adult with an advanced solid tumor such as melanoma, head and neck, liver or kidney cancer. The sequence is built from TRBV7-8 and TRBJ1-2; TRBD1 is perhaps the D gene, given 5 matching bases. CDR3 loop: CASGAGFSYGYTF. The nucleotide sequence reads as follows: TGTGCCAGCGGGGCAGGGTTTTCTTATGGCTACACCTTC. Full variable domain (CDR3 extended with the reference TRBV7-8 and TRBJ1-2 proteins): GAGVSQSPRYKVAKRGQDVALRCDPISGHVSLFWYQQALGQGPEFLTYFQNEAQLDKSGLPSDRFFAERPEGSVSTLKIQRTQQEDSAVYLCASGAGFSYGYTFGSGTRLTVV.